This T cell receptor (beta chain) was identified during a study of Ad26.COV2.S vaccination and SARS-CoV-2 variants. Study information: The donor belonged to the COV1001 Ad26.COV2.S trial arm. Recipients of Ad26.COV2.S got it intramuscularly, once or twice 56 days apart.

The germline V and J ends were trimmed by 3 bases and 5 bases, with 13 bases remaining between them. Germline CDR1 KGHSH, CDR2 LQKENI. The CDR3 length is 14 residues. The study's findings and limits: Greater spike-specific TCR breadth was seen in vaccine recipients than in placebo recipients.

Of note for this clone: Its target is unknown.

The treatment here: 19 received Ad26.COV2.S at low or high dose, single or two shots; about 5 received placebo; per-sample allocation not given. Day 63 after the first injection of vaccine or placebo was the sampling time. The individual, an adult aged 18-55 years, was a donor in Boston. Data came from immunoSEQ multiplex PCR; TCRdb stores just in-frame clones and leaves some out. Among some 370,000 clones, 80% to 90% were seen once, and the ten largest hold just under 7.5%. The sequences come from peripheral blood, collected in a trial of Ad26.COV2.S vaccine versus placebo. This receptor was taken from a person aged 18-65 years who received the Ad26.COV2.S COVID-19 vaccine or a placebo. The V and J genes are TRBV18 and TRBJ2-5; the D gene is possibly TRBD2 (6 bases). CDR3 residues: CASSPRRGRETQYF. The CDR3 DNA is TGTGCCAGCTCACCTCGACGGGGGAGGGAGACCCAGTACTTC.